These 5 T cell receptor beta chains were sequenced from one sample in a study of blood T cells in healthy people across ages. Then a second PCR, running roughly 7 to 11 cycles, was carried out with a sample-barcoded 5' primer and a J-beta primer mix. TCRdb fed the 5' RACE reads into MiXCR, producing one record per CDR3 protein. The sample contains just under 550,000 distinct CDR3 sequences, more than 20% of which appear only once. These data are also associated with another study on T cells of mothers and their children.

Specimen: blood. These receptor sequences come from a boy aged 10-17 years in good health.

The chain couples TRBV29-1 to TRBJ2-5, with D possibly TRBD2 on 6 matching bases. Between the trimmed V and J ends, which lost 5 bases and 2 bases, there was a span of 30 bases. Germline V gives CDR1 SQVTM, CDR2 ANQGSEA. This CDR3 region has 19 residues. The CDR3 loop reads CSVYEAPLPGVWRQETQYF. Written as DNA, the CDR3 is TGCAGCGTTTACGAGGCCCCCCTTCCGGGAGTCTGGCGGCAAGAGACCCAGTACTTC.

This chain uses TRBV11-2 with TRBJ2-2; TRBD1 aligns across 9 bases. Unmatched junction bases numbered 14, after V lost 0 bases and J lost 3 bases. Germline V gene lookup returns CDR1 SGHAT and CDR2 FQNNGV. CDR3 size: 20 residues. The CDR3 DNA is TGTGCCAGCAGCTTAGACCTCCCCGGGACAGGGTTGGGGCACACCGGGGAGCTGTTTTTT. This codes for CASSLDLPGTGLGHTGELFF.

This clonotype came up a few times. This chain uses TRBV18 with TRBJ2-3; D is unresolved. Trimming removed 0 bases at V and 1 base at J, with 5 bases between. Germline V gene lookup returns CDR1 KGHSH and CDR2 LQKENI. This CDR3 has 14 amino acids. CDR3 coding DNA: TGTGCCAGCTCACCACCCTCCGGCACAGATACGCAGTATTTT. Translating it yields CASSPPSGTDTQYF.

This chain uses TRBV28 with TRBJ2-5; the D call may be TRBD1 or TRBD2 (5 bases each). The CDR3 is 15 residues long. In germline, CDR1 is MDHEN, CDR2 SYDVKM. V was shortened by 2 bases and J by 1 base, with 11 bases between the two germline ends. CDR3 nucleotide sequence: TGTGCCAGCAGTTTAGAGGGGATTAGCCAAGAGACCCAGTACTTC. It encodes CASSLEGISQETQYF.

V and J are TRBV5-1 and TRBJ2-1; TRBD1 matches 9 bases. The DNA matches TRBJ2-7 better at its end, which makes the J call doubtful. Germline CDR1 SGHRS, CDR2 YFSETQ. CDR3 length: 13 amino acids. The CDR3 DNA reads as TGCGCCAGCAGCTCGGGACAGGGAAGCGAGCAGTACTTC. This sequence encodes CASSSGQGSEQYF.